The clone carrying this TCR beta chain has a handful of counts. Its antigen is as yet unknown. This sample is drawn from a study of blood T cells in healthy people across ages. Whole-study results and caveats: Per million T cells, TCR beta diversity dropped about linearly as age rose.

The second PCR ran about 6 to 12 cycles with a sample-barcoded 5' primer and J-beta primers. MiXCR, applied by TCRdb to the 5' RACE reads, yields one record per CDR3 protein. The sample yields roughly 1.9 million distinct CDR3 sequences, about two fifths seen once. Germline V gene data show CDR1 as PRHDT and CDR2 as FYEKMQ (reference sequence). There are 15 residues in the CDR3. V lost 5 bases to trimming and J lost 8 bases, with 21 bases between them. The specimen was blood. This TCR was recovered from a human donor in good health. The gene calls are TRBV13 and TRBJ1-2; D perhaps matches TRBD1 (6 bases). CDR3: CASSISGGTGLGYTF. The DNA of the CDR3 is TGTGCCAGCAGCATATCGGGGGGAACAGGGCTGGGCTACACCTTC.